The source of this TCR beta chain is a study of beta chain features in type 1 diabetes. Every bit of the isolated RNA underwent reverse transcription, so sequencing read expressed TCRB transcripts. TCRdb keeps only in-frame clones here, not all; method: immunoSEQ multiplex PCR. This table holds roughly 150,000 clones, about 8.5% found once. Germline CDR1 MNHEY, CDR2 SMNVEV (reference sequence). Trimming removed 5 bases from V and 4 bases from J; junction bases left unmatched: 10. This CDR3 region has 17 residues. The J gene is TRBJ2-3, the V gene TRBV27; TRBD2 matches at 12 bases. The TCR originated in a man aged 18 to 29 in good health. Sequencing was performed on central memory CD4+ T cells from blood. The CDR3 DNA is TGTGCCAGCAGTCTCTGGACTAGCGGGAACCCCTCAGATACGCAGTATTTT. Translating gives CASSLWTSGNPSDTQYF.